This note documents a single TCR beta chain sequence. Its antigen is not yet known. Within one base of it there is no much larger clone, and no base qualities were kept. The data were obtained in a study of OX40 agonist ivuxolimab in advanced cancers. The study in broad terms: Ivuxolimab, which targeted the costimulatory receptor OX40 (CD134), was an agonistic, fully human IgG2 monoclonal antibody. Intravenous ivuxolimab was administered to patients every 2 weeks at six dose levels: 0.01, 0.1, 0.3, 1.5, 3 and 10 mg/kg. Of the roughly 54 patients in dose escalation, about 19 had hepatocellular carcinoma, about 15 had melanoma, 9 had renal cell carcinoma and 9 had head and neck cancer. In the dose-escalation cohort, approximately 82% of patients were male, and the mean age was 60 years with a range of roughly 23 to 79. Prior anti-PD-1, anti-PD-L1 or anti-CTLA-4 therapy was permitted, and about 40% of dose-escalation patients had received checkpoint inhibitors. Partial responses occurred in three dose-escalation patients, of whom one had hepatocellular carcinoma and two had cutaneous melanoma. Peripheral TCRbeta sequencing aimed to test whether ivuxolimab altered TCR sequence diversity and caused clonal T-cell expansion. The paper covers the monotherapy dose-escalation part of the phase I ivuxolimab trial, which included N of about 50 patients.

Patients with a history of autoimmune disease or receiving systemic immunosuppression were excluded from the trial. In every dose cohort, peripheral blood was drawn for TCR sequencing at baseline, cycle 4 day 1, and cycle 7 day 1. The samples were drawn from a first-in-human, open-label, multicenter phase I dose-escalation trial of ivuxolimab. The trial enrolled adults with locally advanced or metastatic head and neck squamous cell, hepatocellular, melanoma or renal cell carcinoma. Before TCR sequencing, CD4+ T cells and CD8+ T cells were sorted from peripheral blood as separate populations. Genomic DNA was isolated from the sorted cells so that the TCRbeta CDR3 region could be sequenced. The immunoSEQ Assay was used to sequence the TCRbeta CDR3 regions. Here the immuneACCESS table is served through TCRdb, limited to in-frame sequences with V and J called. Missing clones are a known gap in these copies; in checked studies unresolved V genes cover under half, and the rest lacks a known reason. This sample is represented by 100,000 or so clones; approximately 90% of them were singletons. The ten largest clones take up 0.45% to 0.65% of the sample.

Study-level results and caveats: Clonal expansion of both CD4+ and CD8+ blood T cells was observed from baseline to week 6 at doses 0.1 to 3.0 mg/kg. On average, CD8+ T cells showed more expanded clones than CD4+ T cells after ivuxolimab. In partial responders in the 0.1-3.0 mg/kg groups, normalized peripheral clonal expansion was found to be among the lowest, especially among CD8+ T cells. Low levels of normalized T-cell clonal expansion were also seen in some nonresponding patients. The antigen specificity of the clonally expanded peripheral T cells was not determined.

The starting material was CD4+ or CD8+ T cells sorted from blood, obtained in a trial of the OX40 agonist ivuxolimab. The source of this sequence is an adult with an advanced solid tumor such as melanoma, head and neck, liver or kidney cancer.

The CDR3 in this case is CASSLSGRVFEAFF. The sequence in DNA is TGTGCCAGCAGTTTATCCGGCCGGGTTTTCGAAGCTTTCTTT. The V and J genes are TRBV27 and TRBJ1-1, with no confident D gene call. Reading the germline V gene (reference sequence) gives CDR1 MNHEY and CDR2 SMNVEV. The cysteine opens and the phenylalanine closes a CDR3 of 14 amino acids. Just CDR3 DNA is preserved here, 42 bases in frame from base 1. V is clipped by 0 bases and J by 8 bases, and the sequence between their germline boundaries is 13 bases long.